This note documents a single TCR beta chain sequence. From germline, CDR1 is SGHRS and CDR2 YFSETQ. This CDR3 is built from 14 residues. J was trimmed by 6 bases and V by 4 bases; bases with no gene match: 6. This sample was included in a study of cytomegalovirus exposure and HLA in healthy donors. Libraries were prepared by immunoSEQ multiplex PCR; TCRdb keeps only in-frame clonotypes and omits some of them. The table records over 200,000 clones, approximately 88% of them present only once. This TCR derives from a woman in her thirties in good health and CMV-seropositive. Sequenced material: PBMCs. This chain uses TRBV5-1 with TRBJ2-2, with 7 nucleotides matching TRBD1. DNA of the CDR3: TGCGCCAGCAGCCTCAGACAGGGACCCGGGGAGCTGTTTTTT. This translates into CASSLRQGPGELFF.